One sample yielded the 9 T cell receptor beta chains listed below, sequenced in a study of T cell repertoires in cytomegalovirus infection. TCRdb used MiXCR to reprocess the reads, holding one entry per CDR3 protein. The sample consists of hundreds of thousands of distinct CDR3 sequences, around 10% of them appearing once. The sample was PBMCs. These receptors came from a human donor in good health (CMV status not recorded). Some clones in this sample may be carry-over from other donors' samples.

This clonotype was observed at least ten times. V usage is TRBV20-1 and J usage is TRBJ2-3; TRBD2 matches at 8 bases. The V gene end was trimmed by 0 bases and the J gene end by 2 bases; junction bases not matched to a gene: 4. Germline V gene lookup returns CDR1 DFQATT and CDR2 SNEGSKA (reference sequence). This CDR3 comprises 15 residues. The CDR3 spells CSARDRLAPTDTQYF. The CDR3 DNA sequence: TGCAGTGCTAGAGATAGACTAGCGCCCACAGATACGCAGTATTTT.

This clonotype was counted a few times. The chain carries TRBV3-1 and TRBJ2-5; 10 bases are shared with TRBD2. The CDR3 contains 16 residues. CDR1 and CDR2 (germline): LGHDT, YNNKEL (reference sequence). J was trimmed by 2 bases and V by 1 base; bases with no gene match: 4. The CDR3 DNA sequence: TGTGCCAGCAGCCAAGGTAGCGGGGGGTCACAAGAGACCCAGTACTTC. Translating it yields CASSQGSGGSQETQYF.

In this sample, this clonotype turned up many times. V is TRBV2 and J is TRBJ1-4, with 7 positions matching TRBD1. V lost 5 bases and J lost 5; bases outside the gene matches: 5. Germline V gene data show CDR1 as SNHLY and CDR2 as FYNNEI. The CDR3 runs to 14 residues. For the CDR3, the DNA is TGTGCCAGCAGTCGACAGGGAGGAAATGAAAAACTGTTTTTT. It encodes CASSRQGGNEKLFF.

This chain links TRBV15 with TRBJ2-1; a possible D gene is TRBD2 (7 bases). The CDR3 contains 14 residues. Trimming stripped 6 bases from V and 4 bases from J, with 13 bases between. Germline V gives CDR1 LNHNV, CDR2 YYDKDF (reference sequence). The CDR3 protein is CATRGGGAYNEQFF. The CDR3 DNA follows: TGTGCCACCAGAGGGGGGGGGGCGTACAATGAGCAGTTCTTC. The complete variable domain, with remaining parts taken from reference TRBV15 and TRBJ2-1, reads DAMVIQNPRYQVTQFGKPVTLSCSQTLNHNVMYWYQQKSSQAPKLLFHYYDKDFNNEADTPDNFQSRRPNTSFCFLDIRSPGLGDTAMYLCATRGGGAYNEQFFGPGTRLTVL.

This clonotype was observed at least ten times. The V call is TRBV20-1, the J call TRBJ1-5; D might be TRBD1 (5 bases). From germline, CDR1 is DFQATT and CDR2 SNEGSKA (reference sequence). This CDR3 is built from 14 residues. The CDR3 spells CSGAGGAVNQPQHF. The CDR3 DNA follows: TGCAGCGGCGCGGGAGGGGCAGTAAATCAGCCCCAGCATTTT.

This clonotype was counted at least ten times. J is TRBJ1-5 and V is TRBV28, with D tentatively TRBD1 (6 bases). The V end lost 2 bases, the J end lost 0 bases, and 8 bases lay between the germline ends. The CDR3 consists of 15 residues. Germline-derived CDR1 and CDR2 are MDHEN and SYDVKM. CDR3 loop: CASSLTGSSNQPQHF. CDR3 in DNA: TGTGCCAGCAGTTTAACAGGGAGTAGCAATCAGCCCCAGCATTTT.

The chain is built from TRBV29-1 and TRBJ1-2; the match to TRBD1 covers 9 bases. The CDR3 runs to 13 residues. Germline values: CDR1 SQVTM, CDR2 ANQGSEA. V dropped 7 bases and J dropped 6; count of bases not matched to a gene: 9. CDR3 in DNA: TGCAGCGCTTGGGACAGGGAGAAGAATGGCTACACCTTC. It specifies CSAWDREKNGYTF.

This clonotype was observed many times. This sequence joins TRBV12-3 or TRBV12-4 and TRBJ2-1; D is tentatively TRBD1 or TRBD2 (5 bases each). The V and J ends lost 5 bases and 6 bases respectively, with 14 bases between them. The CDR3 is made up of 14 amino acids. The CDR3 loop reads CASSRDLEGNEQFF. CDR3 DNA sequence: TGTGCCAGCAGTAGGGACCTTGAGGGCAATGAGCAGTTCTTC.

The gene calls are TRBV20-1 and TRBJ2-7; a possible D gene is TRBD2 (6 bases). Looked up from germline, CDR1 is DFQATT and CDR2 is SNEGSKA (reference sequence). The ends were cut back, 1 base at V and 4 bases at J, with 14 bases in the middle. The CDR3 covers 14 residues. DNA of the CDR3: TGCAGTGCTAGAGCCCGGGACGGAGGGTACGAGCAGTACTTC. It specifies CSARARDGGYEQYF.